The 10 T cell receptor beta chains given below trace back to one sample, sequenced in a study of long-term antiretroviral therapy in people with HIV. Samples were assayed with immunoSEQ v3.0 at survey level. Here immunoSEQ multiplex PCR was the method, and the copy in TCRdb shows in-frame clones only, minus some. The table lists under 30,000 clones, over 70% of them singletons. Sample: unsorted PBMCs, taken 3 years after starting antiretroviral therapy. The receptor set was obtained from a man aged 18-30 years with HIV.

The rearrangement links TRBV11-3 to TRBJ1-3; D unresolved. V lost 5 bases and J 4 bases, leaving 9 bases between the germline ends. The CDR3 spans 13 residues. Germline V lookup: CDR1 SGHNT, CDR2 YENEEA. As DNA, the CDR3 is TGTGCCAGCAGCCAAAACATCGGAAACACCATATATTTT. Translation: CASSQNIGNTIYF.

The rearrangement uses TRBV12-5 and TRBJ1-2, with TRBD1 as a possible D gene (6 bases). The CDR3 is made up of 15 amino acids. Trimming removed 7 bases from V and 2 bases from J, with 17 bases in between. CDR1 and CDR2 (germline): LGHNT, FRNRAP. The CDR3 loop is CASAPPGGRNYGYTF. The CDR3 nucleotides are TGTGCTAGTGCTCCGCCCGGGGGGCGGAACTATGGCTACACCTTC.

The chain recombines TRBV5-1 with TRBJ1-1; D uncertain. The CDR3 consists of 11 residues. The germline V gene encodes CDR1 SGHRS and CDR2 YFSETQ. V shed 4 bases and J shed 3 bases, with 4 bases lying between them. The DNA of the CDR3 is TGCGCCAGCAGCAGAGACACTGAAGCTTTCTTT. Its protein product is CASSRDTEAFF.

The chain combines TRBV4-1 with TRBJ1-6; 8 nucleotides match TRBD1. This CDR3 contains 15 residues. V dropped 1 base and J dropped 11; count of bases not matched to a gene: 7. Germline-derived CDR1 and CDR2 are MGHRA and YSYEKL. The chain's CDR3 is CASSQGRTGKAPLHF. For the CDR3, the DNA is TGCGCCAGCAGCCAAGGTCGGACAGGGAAGGCACCCCTCCACTTT.

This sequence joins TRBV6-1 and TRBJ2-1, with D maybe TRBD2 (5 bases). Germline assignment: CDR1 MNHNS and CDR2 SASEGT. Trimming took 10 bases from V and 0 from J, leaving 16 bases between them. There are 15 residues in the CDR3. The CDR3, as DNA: TGTGCCACCCTAGCTGGCCAAAGCTCCTACAATGAGCAGTTCTTC. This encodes CATLAGQSSYNEQFF.

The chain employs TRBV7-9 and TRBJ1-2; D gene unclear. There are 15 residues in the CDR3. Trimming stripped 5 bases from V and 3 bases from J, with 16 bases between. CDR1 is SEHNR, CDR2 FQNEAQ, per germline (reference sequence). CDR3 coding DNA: TGTGCCAGCAGCCCCTTCGGCGAGGTAGACTATGGCTACACCTTC. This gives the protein CASSPFGEVDYGYTF. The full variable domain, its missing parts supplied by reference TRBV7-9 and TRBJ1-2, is DTGVSQNPRHKITKRGQNVTFRCDPISEHNRLYWYRQTLGQGPEFLTYFQNEAQLEKSRLLSDRFSAERPKGSFSTLEIQRTEQGDSAMYLCASSPFGEVDYGYTFGSGTRLTVV.

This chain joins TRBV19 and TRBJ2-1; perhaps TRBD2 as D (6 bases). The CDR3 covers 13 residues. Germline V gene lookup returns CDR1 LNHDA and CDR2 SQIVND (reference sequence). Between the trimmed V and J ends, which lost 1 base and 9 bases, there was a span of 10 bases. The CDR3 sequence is CASSIVTSFEQFF. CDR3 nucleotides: TGTGCCAGTAGTATAGTCACTAGCTTTGAGCAGTTCTTC.

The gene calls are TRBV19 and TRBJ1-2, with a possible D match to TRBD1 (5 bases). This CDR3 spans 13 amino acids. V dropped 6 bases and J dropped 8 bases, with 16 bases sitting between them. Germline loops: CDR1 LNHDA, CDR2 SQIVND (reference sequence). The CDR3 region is CASSYGGSEGYTF. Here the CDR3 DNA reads TGTGCCAGTAGCTATGGGGGATCAGAGGGCTACACCTTC.

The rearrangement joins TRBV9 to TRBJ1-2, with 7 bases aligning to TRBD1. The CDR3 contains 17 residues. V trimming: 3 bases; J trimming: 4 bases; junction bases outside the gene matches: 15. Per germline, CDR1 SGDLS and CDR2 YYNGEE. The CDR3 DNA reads TGTGCCAGCAGCGGCTACACACAGGGGCGGGGTCCCTATGGCTACACCTTC. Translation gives CASSGYTQGRGPYGYTF.

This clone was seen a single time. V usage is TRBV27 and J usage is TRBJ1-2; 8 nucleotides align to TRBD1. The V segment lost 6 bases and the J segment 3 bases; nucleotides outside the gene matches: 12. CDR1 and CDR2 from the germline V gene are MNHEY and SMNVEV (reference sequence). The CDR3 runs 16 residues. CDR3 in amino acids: CASSSFAGGGDYGYTF. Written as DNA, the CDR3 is TGTGCCAGCAGCTCTTTTGCAGGGGGCGGCGACTATGGCTACACCTTC.